One T cell receptor (beta chain) is described in this entry. What it binds is not known. The length of the CDR3 is 13 residues. Trimming shortened V by 4 bases and J by 6 bases, and 10 bases separated the two germline ends. Germline values: CDR1 MNHEY, CDR2 SMNVEV (reference sequence). This sample is part of a study of cytomegalovirus exposure and HLA in healthy donors. The study's findings and limits: Under in vitro conditions, a few CMV-associated chains were confirmed as specific for CMV antigens. The majority of TCR sequences were rare, yet some public TCRs appeared in many donors.

Sequenced by immunoSEQ multiplex PCR; TCRdb stores in-frame clones only, minus some. The table records 250,000 to 400,000 clones, around 90% of them present only once. This clonotype originated in a woman in her 30s in good health and CMV-seropositive. The chain links TRBV27 to TRBJ2-1; D remains unclear. Sequencing was done on a sample of PBMCs. The CDR3 nucleotides are TGTGCCAGCAGTTACGCCGTGAGCAATGAGCAGTTCTTC. Translating gives CASSYAVSNEQFF.